This T cell receptor beta chain originates from a study of shared clonotypes between healthy human individuals. Overall study: With ages of 18 to 49, the donors were a couple of women and a few men.

The CDR3 sequence is 14 residues long. V lost 3 bases and J 0 bases, leaving 7 bases between the germline ends. Germline lookup yields CDR1 MNHEY and CDR2 SMNVEV (reference sequence). Assay used: immunoSEQ multiplex PCR; TCRdb lists only in-frame clones, some missing. The sample gives fewer than 800,000 clones, roughly nine tenths of which show up once; 24% is in the top ten. Concerning this clone: This sample also contains other DNA sequences that code for the same CDR3.

As defined, naive CD8 cells were CD45RO-negative and positively selected for CCR7, with terminally differentiated effector memory CD45RA+ cells excluded. Sequencing was done on a sample of naive CD8+ T cells sorted from blood. This clonotype originated in a man younger than 40 in good health. The gene calls are TRBV27 and TRBJ2-3; D not resolved. Written as DNA, the CDR3 is TGTGCCAGCAGTTTTGGTGGGAGCACAGATACGCAGTATTTT. This sequence encodes CASSFGGSTDTQYF.